This TCR beta chain was obtained from a study of cytomegalovirus exposure and HLA in healthy donors. Whole-study results and caveats: The investigators catalogued 150 or so TCR beta chains as cytomegalovirus-associated. In vitro, a few CMV-associated chains proved specific for CMV antigens.

Method: immunoSEQ multiplex PCR; TCRdb's copy keeps in-frame clones and lacks some. The sample records about 160,000 clones, over 85% being singletons. For this clone: The antigen is not known.

The sample consisted of PBMCs. This TCR was sampled from a man younger than 30 in good health and CMV-seropositive.

Here the CDR3 DNA reads TGTGCCAGCAGTTTCGCAGGCGTCGAAGAGACCCAGTACTTC. Its translation is CASSFAGVEETQYF. This chain connects TRBV28 to TRBJ2-5; D not resolved. The length of the CDR3 is 14 residues. The V and J ends lost 3 bases and 3 bases respectively, with 11 bases between them. Looked up from germline, CDR1 is MDHEN and CDR2 is SYDVKM. Full variable domain (outside the CDR3, taken from reference TRBV28 and TRBJ2-5): DVKVTQSSRYLVKRTGEKVFLECVQDMDHENMFWYRQDPGLGLRLIYFSYDVKMKEKGDIPEGYSVSREKKERFSLILESASTNQTSMYLCASSFAGVEETQYFGPGTRLLVL.